These T cell receptor beta chains were read from a single sample in a study of T cells in Graves' hyperthyroidism and ophthalmopathy. MiXCR was run by TCRdb on the multiplex PCR reads, yielding one entry per CDR3 protein. The sample lists hundreds of thousands of distinct CDR3 sequences, roughly 20% occurring once. Sequenced sample: blood. These receptors were obtained from a man aged 45-65 years with Graves' ophthalmopathy. CDR3s include the opening cysteine and the closing phenylalanine or tryptophan. The D gene is left open where the match is weak. Clone size is not always given. Where it is, it says once, few, many or a class for expanded clones.

V gene: TRBV7-9; clone size: -; J gene: TRBJ1-1; D gene: -; CDR3 DNA: TGTGCCAGCAGCCCCCTGGGCGGGAGCTCTGAAGCTTTCTTT; CDR3 protein: CASSPLGGSSEAFF
V gene: TRBV6-1; clone size: -; J gene: TRBJ1-2; D gene: -; CDR3 DNA: TGTGCCAGCAGTCCCGTTTTTAACTATGGCTACACCTTC; CDR3 protein: CASSPVFNYGYTF
V gene: TRBV9; clone size: few; J gene: TRBJ2-3; D gene: TRBD2; CDR3 DNA: TGTGCCAGCAGCGTAGGGGCTAGCGGGAGGGCGTTAGATACGCAGTATTTT; CDR3 protein: CASSVGASGRALDTQYF
V gene: TRBV20-1; clone size: -; J gene: TRBJ2-6; D gene: -; CDR3 DNA: TGCAGTGCATCGTCAGGGGCTGGGGCCAACGTCCTGACTTTC; CDR3 protein: CSASSGAGANVLTF
V gene: TRBV5-1; clone size: few; J gene: TRBJ2-7; D gene: TRBD2; CDR3 DNA: TGCGCCAGCAGCTTTGTCGTCGATAGCGGGACGGGATACGAGCAGTACTTC; CDR3 protein: CASSFVVDSGTGYEQYF
V gene: TRBV12-3/TRBV12-4; clone size: -; J gene: TRBJ2-7; D gene: -; CDR3 DNA: TGTGCCAGCAGTTTGAGGGGACAAAGCTACGAGCAGTACTTC; CDR3 protein: CASSLRGQSYEQYF
V gene: TRBV18; clone size: -; J gene: TRBJ2-5; D gene: -; CDR3 DNA: TGTGCCAGCTCACGAAGGGAGTCCGGCCAAGAGACCCAGTACTTC; CDR3 protein: CASSRRESGQETQYF
V gene: TRBV5-4; clone size: few; J gene: TRBJ2-7; D gene: TRBD2; CDR3 DNA: TGTGCCAGCAGCGCTGAGGGACTAGCGGGAAACGAGCAGTACTTC; CDR3 protein: CASSAEGLAGNEQYF
V gene: TRBV7-2; clone size: many; J gene: TRBJ2-1; D gene: TRBD2; CDR3 DNA: TGTGCCAGCAGCTTGCGTAGCGGGCCTAGCTCCTACAATGAGCAGTTCTTC; CDR3 protein: CASSLRSGPSSYNEQFF
V gene: TRBV27; clone size: -; J gene: TRBJ2-2; D gene: TRBD2; CDR3 DNA: TGTGCCAGCAGTCTGGGACTATCTATCACCGGGGAGCTGTTTTTT; CDR3 protein: CASSLGLSITGELFF
V gene: TRBV20-1; clone size: many; J gene: TRBJ2-1; D gene: TRBD2; CDR3 DNA: TGCAGTGCTAGAGATTATCGGACTAGCGGGAGCAGCTACAATGAGCAGTTCTTC; CDR3 protein: CSARDYRTSGSSYNEQFF
V gene: TRBV5-1; clone size: few; J gene: TRBJ1-1; D gene: TRBD1; CDR3 DNA: TGCGCCAGCAGCCAGCAGGGGGCCGGGGCTGAAGCTTTCTTT; CDR3 protein: CASSQQGAGAEAFF
V gene: TRBV30; clone size: many; J gene: TRBJ2-1; D gene: TRBD2; CDR3 DNA: TGTGCCTGGAGTAAAGGGCTAGCGGGAGTAAATGAGCAGTTCTTC; CDR3 protein: CAWSKGLAGVNEQFF
V gene: TRBV10-3; clone size: many; J gene: TRBJ2-3; D gene: TRBD1; CDR3 DNA: TGTGCCACCCAGGGGGGCACAGATACGCAGTATTTT; CDR3 protein: CATQGGTDTQYF
V gene: TRBV7-6; clone size: few; J gene: TRBJ2-7; D gene: -; CDR3 DNA: TGTGCCAGCAGCCCCACAGGGAACGAGCAGTACTTC; CDR3 protein: CASSPTGNEQYF
V gene: TRBV2; clone size: -; J gene: TRBJ2-7; D gene: -; CDR3 DNA: TGTGCCAGCAGCGAGACTTACTACGAGCAGTACTTC; CDR3 protein: CASSETYYEQYF
V gene: TRBV7-2; clone size: few; J gene: TRBJ2-7; D gene: TRBD2; CDR3 DNA: TGTGCCAGCAGCTACATAGCGGGAGGGCGGGGGGAGCAGTACTTC; CDR3 protein: CASSYIAGGRGEQYF
V gene: TRBV6-1; clone size: -; J gene: TRBJ1-2; D gene: -; CDR3 DNA: TGTGCCAGCAGCCCACGGACGAGTGGCTACACCTTC; CDR3 protein: CASSPRTSGYTF
V gene: TRBV12-3/TRBV12-4; clone size: few; J gene: TRBJ1-6; D gene: -; CDR3 DNA: TGTGCCAGTGTCAAAGGAGGCTCCTATAATTCACCCCTCCACTTT; CDR3 protein: CASVKGGSYNSPLHF
V gene: TRBV5-1; clone size: -; J gene: TRBJ2-7; D gene: -; CDR3 DNA: TGCGCCAGCAGCCCTCTCAGGGCCTCCTACTACGAGCAGTACTTC; CDR3 protein: CASSPLRASYYEQYF
V gene: TRBV5-5; clone size: many; J gene: TRBJ1-4; D gene: TRBD1; CDR3 DNA: TGTGCCAGCAGATTGGACAGGGGAAAAGGTGAAAAACTGTTTTTT; CDR3 protein: CASRLDRGKGEKLFF
V gene: TRBV6-5; clone size: once; J gene: TRBJ1-2; D gene: -; CDR3 DNA: TGTGCCAGCAGTTACGGGCAGGGCTTTGAGAACACCTTC; CDR3 protein: CASSYGQGFENTF
V gene: TRBV18; clone size: many; J gene: TRBJ2-1; D gene: TRBD2; CDR3 DNA: TGTGCCAGCTCTCTCTCGACTAGCGGCTTTTACAATGAGCAGTTCTTC; CDR3 protein: CASSLSTSGFYNEQFF
V gene: TRBV7-3; clone size: many; J gene: TRBJ1-2; D gene: -; CDR3 DNA: TGTGCCAGCAGCTCGCCCACGGGGAGAGGAGGCTACACCTTC; CDR3 protein: CASSSPTGRGGYTF
V gene: TRBV6-1; clone size: many; J gene: TRBJ1-5; D gene: -; CDR3 DNA: TGTGCCAGCAGTGTACAGGTCAATCAGCCCCAGCATTTT; CDR3 protein: CASSVQVNQPQHF
V gene: TRBV28; clone size: many; J gene: TRBJ1-2; D gene: TRBD1; CDR3 DNA: TGTGCCAGCAGTTTCCCCGGGACAGCCCCTAACTATGGCTACACCTTC; CDR3 protein: CASSFPGTAPNYGYTF
V gene: TRBV3-1; clone size: many; J gene: TRBJ1-3; D gene: -; CDR3 DNA: TGTGCCAGCAGCCCAAACTCTGGAAACACCATATATTTT; CDR3 protein: CASSPNSGNTIYF
V gene: TRBV11-2; clone size: few; J gene: TRBJ2-2; D gene: -; CDR3 DNA: TGTGCCAGCAGCTTATTGGCCGGGGAGCTGTTTTTT; CDR3 protein: CASSLLAGELFF
V gene: TRBV18; clone size: many; J gene: TRBJ2-1; D gene: TRBD2; CDR3 DNA: TGTGCCAGTGCGCCGCTTGGGAGCGGGAGTTCAGGCGAGCAGTTCTTC; CDR3 protein: CASAPLGSGSSGEQFF
V gene: TRBV20-1; clone size: many; J gene: TRBJ2-7; D gene: -; CDR3 DNA: TGCAGTGTTCGGCAGGTGAGCGACGAGCAGTACTTC; CDR3 protein: CSVRQVSDEQYF
V gene: TRBV18; clone size: -; J gene: TRBJ1-1; D gene: -; CDR3 DNA: TGTGCCAGCTCAGAGGGGACCACTGAAGCTTTCTTT; CDR3 protein: CASSEGTTEAFF
V gene: TRBV20-1; clone size: -; J gene: TRBJ2-3; D gene: TRBD2; CDR3 DNA: TGCAGTGCTAACCCTACTAGCGGATACACAGATACGCAGTATTTT; CDR3 protein: CSANPTSGYTDTQYF
V gene: TRBV28; clone size: many; J gene: TRBJ1-1; D gene: TRBD1; CDR3 DNA: TGTGCCAGCAGGGCCCCAGGGGGCACTGAAGCTTTCTTT; CDR3 protein: CASRAPGGTEAFF
V gene: TRBV2; clone size: many; J gene: TRBJ2-1; D gene: -; CDR3 DNA: TGTGCCAGCAGTCAACTCTGGCGGAATGAGCAGTTCTTC; CDR3 protein: CASSQLWRNEQFF
V gene: TRBV6-1; clone size: few; J gene: TRBJ2-1; D gene: -; CDR3 DNA: TGTGCCAGCACCCGAGCGGCCTCTCCTCCCTACAATGAGCAGTTCTTC; CDR3 protein: CASTRAASPPYNEQFF
V gene: TRBV4-2; clone size: few; J gene: TRBJ2-5; D gene: -; CDR3 DNA: TGTGCCAGCAGCCACCGCCCCGGACTAGTAAGGGGGGAGACCCAGTACTTC; CDR3 protein: CASSHRPGLVRGETQYF
V gene: TRBV7-9; clone size: -; J gene: TRBJ2-1; D gene: -; CDR3 DNA: TGTGCCAGCAGCTTAACGGTTAATGAGCAGTTCTTC; CDR3 protein: CASSLTVNEQFF